This note documents a single T cell receptor beta chain sequence. Its matching antigen is unknown. The data originate from a study of cytomegalovirus exposure and HLA in healthy donors. Study results and caveats: The sole available immune exposure information was CMV serostatus. A further, later analysis showed that HLA-associated TCR beta chains (compared with equally common others) were more clonally expanded. Fewer N-insertions (relative to the roughly 610-donor mean) were reportedly seen in an Asian-associated ancestry cluster in a later analysis.

PCR employed 60 Vbeta and 13 Jbeta primers. The data were produced by immunoSEQ multiplex PCR, yet TCRdb's version contains in-frame clones alone and is incomplete. The sample contains 100,000 to 150,000 clones, around 81% of which appear only once. The CDR3 length is 16 residues. The V and J genes are TRBV1 and TRBJ2-2; the listed D gene, TRBD2, was not tested against the DNA. TRBV1 is a pseudogene locus. The TCR comes from a female donor in good health and CMV-seronegative. Sequences were obtained from PBMCs. The CDR3 DNA reads as TGCACCAGCAGCCAAGATGAGAACTGGAGCACCGGGGAGCTGTTTTTT. Encoded protein: CTSSQDENWSTGELFF.